The 8 T cell receptor beta chains reported below all come from one sample, sequenced in a study of blood T cell repertoires in COVID-19. Profiled with immunoSEQ multiplex PCR; TCRdb holds only in-frame clones, not every one. The sample gives more than 95,000 clones, around 83% of which show up once; roughly 10% is in the top ten. The specimen was peripheral blood. The receptors come from a man in his 60s with acute or convalescent COVID-19.

In this sample, this clone turned up a few times. The chain recombines TRBV2 with TRBJ1-2; D is possibly TRBD1 (6 bases). Trimming shortened V by 6 bases and J by 4 bases, and 18 bases separated the two germline ends. From germline, CDR1 is SNHLY and CDR2 FYNNEI. This CDR3 has 15 residues. The CDR3 DNA reads as TGTGCCAGCAGGGGGGGGCCGGGCTCCATCTATGGCTACACCTTC. Its protein is CASRGGPGSIYGYTF.

This clone showed up just once. This chain links TRBV5-1 with TRBJ2-1; TRBD1 matches 7 bases. The germline V gene encodes CDR1 SGHRS and CDR2 YFSETQ. Germline trimming cut 3 bases from V and 3 bases from J; bases unmatched to any gene: 6. This CDR3 region has 15 residues. The CDR3 DNA follows: TGCGCCAGCAGCTCCCGGGACAGACACTACAATGAGCAGTTCTTC. The encoded protein is CASSSRDRHYNEQFF.

This rearrangement joins TRBV11-2 to TRBJ1-1, with 9 bases lining up with TRBD1. Germline V CDR1 and CDR2: SGHAT, FQNNGV. J gave up 1 base and V 6 bases, and 9 bases lay outside the gene matches. This CDR3 has 16 amino acids. CDR3 bases: TGTGCCAGCAGAGGGACAGGGAGAACCCGGAACACTGAAGCTTTCTTT. Protein product: CASRGTGRTRNTEAFF.

V gene TRBV27 combines with J gene TRBJ1-4, with 7 bases that match TRBD1. Germline V gene sequence: CDR1 MNHEY, CDR2 SMNVEV (reference sequence). The V and J ends lost 3 bases and 2 bases, in that order; junction bases with no gene match: 12. The CDR3 sequence is 18 residues long. CDR3 loop: CASSLGKGRGYTNEKLFF. The CDR3 coding sequence is TGTGCCAGCAGTTTGGGGAAAGGCAGGGGGTATACTAATGAAAAACTGTTTTTT.

J is TRBJ2-2 and V is TRBV24-1, with 9 bases that match TRBD2. Germline CDR1 is KGHDR and CDR2 is SFDVKD. CDR3 size: 15 residues. The ends lost 5 bases at V and 7 bases at J; junction bases unmatched: 7. The CDR3 DNA reads TGTGCCACCAGTGCCCGTAGCGGGAGTGTCGGGGAGCTGTTTTTT. Its protein is CATSARSGSVGELFF.

This clone was seen once. The V gene is TRBV18, the J gene TRBJ2-7; TRBD1 agrees at 12 bases. The CDR3 length is 15 residues. Per the germline V gene, CDR1 is KGHSH and CDR2 is LQKENI. V trimming: 0 bases; J trimming: 4 bases; junction bases outside the gene matches: 1. Here the CDR3 DNA reads TGTGCCAGCTCACCACCGGGACAGGGGGCTTACGAGCAGTACTTC. Translation: CASSPPGQGAYEQYF.

The chain is built from TRBV18 and TRBJ1-2; D is perhaps TRBD1 (5 bases). CDR3 length: 13 residues. Trimming took 3 bases from V and 4 from J, leaving 9 bases between them. Germline V lookup: CDR1 KGHSH, CDR2 LQKENI. The CDR3 reads CASSPGGTYGYTF. The DNA of the CDR3 is TGTGCCAGCTCACCGGGGGGGACCTATGGCTACACCTTC.

The V gene is TRBV6-5, the J gene TRBJ1-1; D perhaps matches TRBD1 (5 bases). Trimming pared 5 bases from V and 4 bases from J, leaving 17 bases between. There are 15 residues in the CDR3. CDR1 and CDR2 from the germline V gene are MNHEY and SVGAGI. Written as DNA, the CDR3 is TGTGCCAGCAGTCCAAGGGGTGTTGGTCGCACTGAAGCTTTCTTT. Translation gives CASSPRGVGRTEAFF.